The source of this T cell receptor (beta chain) is a study of blood T cell repertoires in COVID-19. Study-level information: Sites in the United States, Italy and Spain provided acute and convalescent COVID-19 samples. The analysed material was cDNA or gDNA that came from T cells, B-cell-depleted T cells, or PBMCs.

TCRdb's table, derived via immunoSEQ multiplex PCR, lists solely in-frame clones and lacks some. Seen here are some 83,000 clones, about 87% observed once, and the top ten hold approximately 8.1%. The receptor comes from a man at least 80 years old with active or convalescent COVID-19. The sequenced sample was peripheral blood.

The chain's CDR3 is CASRRGSSASHTDTQYF. CDR3 sequence (DNA): TGTGCCAGCAGACGTGGGAGCTCAGCCTCTCACACAGATACGCAGTATTTT. The chain recombines TRBV3-1 (or the pseudogene TRBV3-2) with TRBJ2-3; D may be TRBD2 (5 bases). The CDR3 spans 17 residues. The V end lost 6 bases, the J end lost 2 bases, and 21 bases lay between the germline ends. Germline CDR1 is LGHDT and CDR2 is YNNKEL (reference sequence).